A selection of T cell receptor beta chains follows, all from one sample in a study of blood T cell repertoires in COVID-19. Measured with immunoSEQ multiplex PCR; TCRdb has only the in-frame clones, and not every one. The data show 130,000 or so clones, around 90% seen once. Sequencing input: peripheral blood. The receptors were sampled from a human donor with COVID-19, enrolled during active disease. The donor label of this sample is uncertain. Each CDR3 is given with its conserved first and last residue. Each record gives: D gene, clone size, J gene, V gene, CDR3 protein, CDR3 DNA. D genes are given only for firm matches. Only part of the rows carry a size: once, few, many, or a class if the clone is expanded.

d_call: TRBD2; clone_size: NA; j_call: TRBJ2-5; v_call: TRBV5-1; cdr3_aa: CASSLASGLAGDWGQETQYF; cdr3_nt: TGCGCCAGCAGCTTGGCTTCGGGACTAGCGGGGGATTGGGGCCAAGAGACCCAGTACTTC
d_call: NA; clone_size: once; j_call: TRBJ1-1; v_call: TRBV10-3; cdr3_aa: CAIRPQLMNTEAFF; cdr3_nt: TGTGCCATCAGGCCACAACTAATGAACACTGAAGCTTTCTTT
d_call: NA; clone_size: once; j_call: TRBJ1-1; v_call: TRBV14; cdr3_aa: CASSQIYREPINPKNMNTEAFF; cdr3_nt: TGTGCCAGCAGCCAAATCTACAGGGAGCCTATAAACCCTAAAAACATGAACACTGAAGCTTTCTTT
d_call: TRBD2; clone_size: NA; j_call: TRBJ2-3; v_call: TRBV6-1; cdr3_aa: CASSDAPSGEGDTQYF; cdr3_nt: TGTGCCAGCAGTGATGCCCCTAGCGGGGAAGGGGATACGCAGTATTTT
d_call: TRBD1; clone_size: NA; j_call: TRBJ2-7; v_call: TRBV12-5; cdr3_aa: CASGLDRGSSYEQYF; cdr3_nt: TGTGCTAGTGGTTTGGACAGGGGGAGCTCCTACGAGCAGTACTTC
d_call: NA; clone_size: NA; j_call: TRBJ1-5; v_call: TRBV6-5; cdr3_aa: CASSLQGGSNQPQHF; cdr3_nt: TGTGCCAGCAGCCTCCAGGGAGGGAGCAATCAGCCCCAGCATTTT
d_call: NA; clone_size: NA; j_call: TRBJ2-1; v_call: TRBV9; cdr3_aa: CASSVESWGDEQFF; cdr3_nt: TGTGCCAGCAGCGTAGAGAGCTGGGGCGATGAGCAGTTCTTC
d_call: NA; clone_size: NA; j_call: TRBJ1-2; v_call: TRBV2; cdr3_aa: CASSDGRGYGYTF; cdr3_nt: TGTGCCAGCAGTGACGGCAGGGGCTATGGCTACACCTTC
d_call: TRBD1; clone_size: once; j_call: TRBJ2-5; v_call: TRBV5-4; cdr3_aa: CATTPGQGTETQYF; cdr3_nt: TGTGCCACCACACCGGGACAGGGGACGGAGACCCAGTACTTC
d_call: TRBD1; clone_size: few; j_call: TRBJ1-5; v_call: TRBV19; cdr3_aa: CASTDRGLNQPQHF; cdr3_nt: TGTGCCAGTACTGACAGGGGGCTTAATCAGCCCCAGCATTTT
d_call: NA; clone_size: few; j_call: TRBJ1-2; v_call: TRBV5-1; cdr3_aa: CASSFVGAFDYGYTF; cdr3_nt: TGCGCCAGCAGCTTTGTGGGGGCGTTCGACTATGGCTACACCTTC
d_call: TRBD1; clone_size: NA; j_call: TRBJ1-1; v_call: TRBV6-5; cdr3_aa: CASSSGGWDTEAFF; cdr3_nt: TGTGCCAGCAGTTCAGGGGGCTGGGACACTGAAGCTTTCTTT
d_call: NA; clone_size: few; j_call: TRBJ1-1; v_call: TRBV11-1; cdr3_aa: CASSLQGGNTEAFF; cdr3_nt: TGTGCCAGCAGCTTACAGGGTGGGAACACTGAAGCTTTCTTT
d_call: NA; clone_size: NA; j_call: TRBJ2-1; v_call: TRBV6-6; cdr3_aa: CASRAPRDSHNEQFF; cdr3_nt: TGTGCCAGCAGAGCTCCCAGGGACTCGCACAATGAGCAGTTCTTC
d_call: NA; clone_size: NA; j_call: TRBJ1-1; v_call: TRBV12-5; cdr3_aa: CASAPRGDTEAFF; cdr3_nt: TGTGCTAGTGCCCCCAGAGGCGACACTGAAGCTTTCTTT
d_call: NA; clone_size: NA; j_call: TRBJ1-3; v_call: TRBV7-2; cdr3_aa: CASSNALRVHSGNTIYF; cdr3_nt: TGTGCCAGCAGTAACGCCCTTCGGGTACACTCTGGAAACACCATATATTTT
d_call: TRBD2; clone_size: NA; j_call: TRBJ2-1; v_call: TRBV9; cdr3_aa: CASSLSGTSYNEQFF; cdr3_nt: TGTGCCAGCAGCCTAAGCGGGACCTCCTACAATGAGCAGTTCTTC
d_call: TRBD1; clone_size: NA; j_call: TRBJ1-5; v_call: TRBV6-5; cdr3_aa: CASSLDRDSNQPQHF; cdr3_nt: TGTGCCAGCAGTCTCGACAGGGATAGCAATCAGCCCCAGCATTTT
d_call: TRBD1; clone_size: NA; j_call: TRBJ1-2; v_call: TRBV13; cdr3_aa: CASSFKAGGNYGYTF; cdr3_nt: TGTGCCAGCAGCTTCAAGGCAGGGGGAAACTATGGCTACACCTTC
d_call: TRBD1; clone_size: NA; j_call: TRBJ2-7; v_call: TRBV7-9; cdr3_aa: CASSPGTVQNEQYF; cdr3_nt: TGTGCCAGCAGTCCCGGGACAGTTCAAAACGAGCAGTACTTC
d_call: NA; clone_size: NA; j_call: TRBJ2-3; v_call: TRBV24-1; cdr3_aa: CATDGGLGTDTQYF; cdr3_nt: TGTGCCACGGATGGAGGGCTAGGCACAGATACGCAGTATTTT
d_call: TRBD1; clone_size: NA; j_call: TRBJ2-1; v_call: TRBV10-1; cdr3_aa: CASSEWGTGDYNEQFF; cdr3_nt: TGCGCCAGCAGTGAGTGGGGGACAGGGGACTACAATGAGCAGTTCTTC
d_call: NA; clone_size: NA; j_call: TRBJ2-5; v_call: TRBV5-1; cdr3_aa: CASSLGPRETQYF; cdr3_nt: TGCGCCAGCAGCTTGGGACCGCGGGAGACCCAGTACTTC
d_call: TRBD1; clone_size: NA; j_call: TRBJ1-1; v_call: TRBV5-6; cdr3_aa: CASSDTGGGWGNTEAFF; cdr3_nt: TGTGCCAGCAGCGATACAGGGGGCGGTTGGGGGAACACTGAAGCTTTCTTT
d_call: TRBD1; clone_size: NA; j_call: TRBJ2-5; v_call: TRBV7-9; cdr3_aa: CASSLGGGGETQYF; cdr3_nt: TGTGCCAGCAGCTTAGGAGGGGGCGGGGAGACCCAGTACTTC
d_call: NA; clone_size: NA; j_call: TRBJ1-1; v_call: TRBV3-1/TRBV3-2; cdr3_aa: CASSLGGMNTEAFF; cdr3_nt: TGTGCCAGCAGCCTGGGAGGGATGAACACTGAAGCTTTCTTT
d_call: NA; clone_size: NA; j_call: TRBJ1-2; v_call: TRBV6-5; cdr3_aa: CATVLVRGYTF; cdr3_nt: TGTGCCACGGTCCTTGTGAGAGGCTACACCTTC
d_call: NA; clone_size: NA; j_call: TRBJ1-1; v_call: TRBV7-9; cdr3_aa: CASSLTGNTEAFF; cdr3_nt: TGTGCCAGCAGCTTGACGGGGAACACTGAAGCTTTCTTT
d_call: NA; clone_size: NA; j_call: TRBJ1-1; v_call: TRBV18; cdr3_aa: CASSLRGANTEAFF; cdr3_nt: TGTGCCAGCTCACTCCGGGGGGCGAACACTGAAGCTTTCTTT
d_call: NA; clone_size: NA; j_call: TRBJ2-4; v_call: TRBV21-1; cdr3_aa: CASSKDWTGDPETKNIQYF; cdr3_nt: TGTGCCAGCAGCAAAGACTGGACAGGGGATCCCGAGACCAAAAACATTCAGTACTTC
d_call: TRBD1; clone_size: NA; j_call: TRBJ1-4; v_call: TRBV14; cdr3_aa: CASSRQGEKLFF; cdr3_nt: TGTGCCAGCAGCCGACAGGGGGAAAAACTGTTTTTT
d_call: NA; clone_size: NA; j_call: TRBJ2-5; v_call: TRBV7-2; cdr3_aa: CASSSEETQYF; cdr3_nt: TGTGCCAGCAGCTCGGAAGAGACCCAGTACTTC
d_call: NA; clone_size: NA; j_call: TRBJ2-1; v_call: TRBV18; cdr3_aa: CASSPPTGNANEQFF; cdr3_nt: TGTGCCAGCTCACCACCTACAGGGAATGCCAATGAGCAGTTCTTC
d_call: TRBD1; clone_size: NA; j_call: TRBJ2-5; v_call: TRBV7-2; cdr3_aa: CASSKTGDGETQYF; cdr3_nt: TGTGCCAGCAGCAAGACAGGGGATGGGGAGACCCAGTACTTC
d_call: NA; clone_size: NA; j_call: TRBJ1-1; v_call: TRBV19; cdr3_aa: CASSNRRYTEAFF; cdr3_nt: TGTGCCAGTAGCAACAGGCGATACACTGAAGCTTTCTTT
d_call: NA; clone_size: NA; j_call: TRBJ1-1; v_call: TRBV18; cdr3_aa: CASSPGPHTEAFF; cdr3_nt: TGTGCCAGCTCACCGGGGCCGCACACTGAAGCTTTCTTT
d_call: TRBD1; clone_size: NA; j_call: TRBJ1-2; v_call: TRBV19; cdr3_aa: CASSPTFGTGGNYGYTF; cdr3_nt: TGTGCCAGTAGTCCAACATTCGGGACAGGGGGCAATTATGGCTACACCTTC
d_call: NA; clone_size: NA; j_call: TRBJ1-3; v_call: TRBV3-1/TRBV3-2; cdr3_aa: CASSQDQIVPGNTIYF; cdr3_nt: TGTGCCAGCAGCCAAGATCAGATTGTCCCTGGAAACACCATATATTTT
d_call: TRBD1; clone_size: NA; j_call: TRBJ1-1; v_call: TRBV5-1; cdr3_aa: CASSLDRGTAENTEAFF; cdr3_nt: TGCGCCAGCAGCTTGGACAGGGGTACAGCTGAGAACACTGAAGCTTTCTTT
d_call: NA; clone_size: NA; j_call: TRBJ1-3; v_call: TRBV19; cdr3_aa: CASSTMGPGSNTIYF; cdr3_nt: TGTGCCAGTAGTACCATGGGCCCAGGGTCAAACACCATATATTTT
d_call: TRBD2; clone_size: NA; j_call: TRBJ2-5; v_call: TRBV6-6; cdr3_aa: CASSYLGSGDQETQYF; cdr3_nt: TGTGCCAGCAGTTATCTGGGTAGCGGGGACCAAGAGACCCAGTACTTC
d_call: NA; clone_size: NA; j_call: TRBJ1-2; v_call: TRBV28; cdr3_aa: CASSLDTEGLYGHTF; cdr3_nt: TGTGCCAGCAGTTTAGATACAGAAGGACTCTATGGCCACACCTTC
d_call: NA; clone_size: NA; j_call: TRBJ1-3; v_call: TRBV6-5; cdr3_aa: CASQTTLGNTIYF; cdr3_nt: TGTGCCAGCCAGACAACGCTGGGAAACACCATATATTTT
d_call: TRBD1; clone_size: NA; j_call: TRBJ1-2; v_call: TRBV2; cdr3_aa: CASSESGGLGGYTF; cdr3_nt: TGTGCCAGCAGTGAATCAGGGGGCCTAGGCGGCTACACCTTC
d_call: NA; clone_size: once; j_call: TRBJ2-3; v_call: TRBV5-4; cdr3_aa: CASRHDSSYTDTQYF; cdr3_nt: TGTGCCAGCAGACACGACAGCAGCTACACAGATACGCAGTATTTT
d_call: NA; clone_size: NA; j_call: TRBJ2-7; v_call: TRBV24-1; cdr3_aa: CANSGGGTYEQYF; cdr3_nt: TGTGCCAACTCAGGGGGAGGAACCTACGAGCAGTACTTC
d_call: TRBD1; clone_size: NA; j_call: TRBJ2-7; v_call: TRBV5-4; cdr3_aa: CASSLRTGGSYEQYF; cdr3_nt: TGTGCCAGCAGCCTGAGGACAGGGGGCTCCTACGAGCAGTACTTC
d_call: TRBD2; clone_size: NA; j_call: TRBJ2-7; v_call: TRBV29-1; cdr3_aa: CSVGGEGWPYEQYF; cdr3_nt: TGCAGCGTGGGGGGGGAGGGATGGCCCTACGAGCAGTACTTC
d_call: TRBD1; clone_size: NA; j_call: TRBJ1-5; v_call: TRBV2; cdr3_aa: CASSVEGQGNQPQHF; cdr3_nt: TGTGCCAGCAGTGTAGAGGGACAGGGGAATCAGCCCCAGCATTTT
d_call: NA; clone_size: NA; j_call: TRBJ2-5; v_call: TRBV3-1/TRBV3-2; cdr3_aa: CASSQGSFAGTQETQYF; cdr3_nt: TGTGCCAGCAGCCAAGGGTCTTTCGCGGGGACCCAAGAGACCCAGTACTTC
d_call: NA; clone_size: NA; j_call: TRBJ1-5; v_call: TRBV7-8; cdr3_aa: CASSLGANQPQHF; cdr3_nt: TGTGCCAGCAGCTTAGGGGCCAATCAGCCCCAGCATTTT
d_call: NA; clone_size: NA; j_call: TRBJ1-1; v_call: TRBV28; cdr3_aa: CASSLGQLNTEAFF; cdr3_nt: TGTGCCAGCAGTCTTGGACAGCTGAACACTGAAGCTTTCTTT
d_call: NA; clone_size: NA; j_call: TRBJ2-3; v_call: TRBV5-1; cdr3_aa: CASSLAGSTDTQYF; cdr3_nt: TGCGCCAGCAGCTTGGCAGGTAGCACAGATACGCAGTATTTT
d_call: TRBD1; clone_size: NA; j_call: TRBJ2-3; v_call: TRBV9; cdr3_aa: CASSLGGGQGTTDTQYF; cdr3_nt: TGTGCCAGCAGTCTAGGCGGGGGACAGGGTACCACAGATACGCAGTATTTT
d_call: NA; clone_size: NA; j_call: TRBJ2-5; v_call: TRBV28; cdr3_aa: CASSLSGKTQYF; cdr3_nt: TGTGCCAGCAGTCTTAGCGGAAAGACCCAGTACTTC